This TCR beta chain was sequenced during a study of cytomegalovirus exposure and HLA in healthy donors. In the study overall: Of roughly 360 genotyped donors, about 81% grouped in the Caucasian-associated ancestry cluster.

Vbeta (60) and Jbeta (13) primers were used in the PCR. The assay was immunoSEQ multiplex PCR, and TCRdb's table has in-frame clones only and misses some. The data hold 150,000 to 200,000 clones, with approximately 59% observed a single time. Concerning this clone: The antigen is undetermined.

The CDR3 has 14 residues. From germline, CDR1 is MNHEY and CDR2 SMNVEV (reference sequence). With 4 bases removed from V and 1 base from J, the gap between germline ends came to 8 bases. Study findings and constraints: The CMV antigen specificity of a few CMV-associated chains was confirmed through in vitro analysis. It is likely that the observed cluster of highly shared sequence variants was a sequencing artifact.

V usage is TRBV27 and J usage is TRBJ1-5; weak D call: TRBD1 (5 bases). The origin of this receptor is a man between 35 and 55 years old in good health and CMV-seronegative. Specimen: PBMCs. For the CDR3, the DNA is TGTGCCAGCAGTTCGGCAGGGAGCAATCAGCCCCAGCATTTT. Protein product: CASSSAGSNQPQHF.